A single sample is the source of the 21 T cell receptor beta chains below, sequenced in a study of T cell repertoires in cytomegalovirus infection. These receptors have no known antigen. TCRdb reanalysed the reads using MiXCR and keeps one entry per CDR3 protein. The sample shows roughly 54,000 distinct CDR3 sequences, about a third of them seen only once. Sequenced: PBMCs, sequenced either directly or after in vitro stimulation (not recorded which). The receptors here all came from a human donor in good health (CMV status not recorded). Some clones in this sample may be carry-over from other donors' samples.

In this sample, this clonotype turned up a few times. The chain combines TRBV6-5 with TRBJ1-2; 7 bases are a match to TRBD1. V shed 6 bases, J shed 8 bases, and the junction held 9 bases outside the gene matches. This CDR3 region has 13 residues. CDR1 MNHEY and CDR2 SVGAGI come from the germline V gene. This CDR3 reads CASSRSRGEGYTF. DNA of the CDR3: TGTGCCAGCAGCCGATCCAGGGGGGAAGGCTACACCTTC.

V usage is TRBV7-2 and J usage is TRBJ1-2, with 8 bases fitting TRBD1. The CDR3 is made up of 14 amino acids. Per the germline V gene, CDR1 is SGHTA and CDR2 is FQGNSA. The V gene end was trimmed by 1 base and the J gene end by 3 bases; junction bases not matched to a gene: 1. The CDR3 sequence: CASSLVDRDYGYTF. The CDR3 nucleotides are TGTGCCAGCAGCTTAGTGGACAGGGACTATGGCTACACCTTC.

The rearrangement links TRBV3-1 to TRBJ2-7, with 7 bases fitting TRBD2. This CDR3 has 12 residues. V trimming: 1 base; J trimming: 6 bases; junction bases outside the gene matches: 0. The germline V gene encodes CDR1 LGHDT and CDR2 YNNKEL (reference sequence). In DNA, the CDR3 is TGTGCCAGCAGCCAAGGGGGGGGCGAGCAGTACTTC. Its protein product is CASSQGGGEQYF.

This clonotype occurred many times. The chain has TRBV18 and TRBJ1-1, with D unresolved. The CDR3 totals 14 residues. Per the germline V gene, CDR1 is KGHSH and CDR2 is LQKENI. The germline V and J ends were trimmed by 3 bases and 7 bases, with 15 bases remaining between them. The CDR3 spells CASSPIQVYDEAFF. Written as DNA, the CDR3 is TGTGCCAGCTCACCCATTCAAGTTTATGATGAAGCTTTCTTT.

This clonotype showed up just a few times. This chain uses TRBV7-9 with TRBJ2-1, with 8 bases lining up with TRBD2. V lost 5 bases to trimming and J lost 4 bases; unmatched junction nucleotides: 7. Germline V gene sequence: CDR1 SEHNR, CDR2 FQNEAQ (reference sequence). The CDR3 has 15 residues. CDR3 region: CASSGLGLDYNEQFF. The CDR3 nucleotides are TGTGCCAGCAGCGGACTGGGACTAGATTACAATGAGCAGTTCTTC.

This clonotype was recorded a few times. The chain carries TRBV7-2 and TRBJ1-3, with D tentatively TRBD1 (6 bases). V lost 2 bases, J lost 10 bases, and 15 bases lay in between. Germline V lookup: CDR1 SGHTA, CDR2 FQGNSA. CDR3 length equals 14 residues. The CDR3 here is CASSLSGAPRTIYF. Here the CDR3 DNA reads TGTGCCAGCAGCTTATCGGGGGCCCCGCGAACCATATATTTT.

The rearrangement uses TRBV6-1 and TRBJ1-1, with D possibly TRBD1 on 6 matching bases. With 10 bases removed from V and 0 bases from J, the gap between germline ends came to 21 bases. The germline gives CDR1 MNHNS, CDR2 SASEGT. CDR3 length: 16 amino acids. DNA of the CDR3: TGTGCCAACGAAACCCAAAGGGACAATCTGAACACTGAAGCTTTCTTT. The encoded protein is CANETQRDNLNTEAFF.

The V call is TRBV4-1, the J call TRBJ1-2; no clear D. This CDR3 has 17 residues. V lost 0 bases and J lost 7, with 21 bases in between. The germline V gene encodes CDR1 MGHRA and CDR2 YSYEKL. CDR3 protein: CASSQESAALSSGGYTF. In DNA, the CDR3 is TGCGCCAGCAGCCAAGAATCGGCCGCCCTGTCGTCCGGTGGCTACACCTTC.

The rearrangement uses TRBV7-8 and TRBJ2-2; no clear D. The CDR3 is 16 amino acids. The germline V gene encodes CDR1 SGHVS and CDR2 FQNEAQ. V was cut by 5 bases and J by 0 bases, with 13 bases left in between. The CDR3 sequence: CASSLIDLANTGELFF. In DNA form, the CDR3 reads TGTGCCAGCAGCCTGATAGATCTCGCGAACACCGGGGAGCTGTTTTTT.

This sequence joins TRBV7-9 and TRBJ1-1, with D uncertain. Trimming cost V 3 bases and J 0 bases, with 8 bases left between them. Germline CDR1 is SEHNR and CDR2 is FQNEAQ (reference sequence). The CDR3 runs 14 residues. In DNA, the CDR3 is TGTGCCAGCAGCTTTGGTGGCGTGAACACTGAAGCTTTCTTT. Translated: CASSFGGVNTEAFF. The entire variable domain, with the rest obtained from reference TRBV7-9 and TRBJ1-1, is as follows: DTGVSQNPRHKITKRGQNVTFRCDPISEHNRLYWYRQTLGQGPEFLTYFQNEAQLEKSRLLSDRFSAERPKGSFSTLEIQRTEQGDSAMYLCASSFGGVNTEAFFGQGTRLTVV.

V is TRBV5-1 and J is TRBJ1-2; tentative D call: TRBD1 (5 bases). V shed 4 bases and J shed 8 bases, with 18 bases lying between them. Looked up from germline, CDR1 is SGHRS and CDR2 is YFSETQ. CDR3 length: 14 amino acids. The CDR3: CASSPRQGREGYTF. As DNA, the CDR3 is TGCGCCAGCAGCCCGCGTCAGGGACGGGAGGGCTACACCTTC.

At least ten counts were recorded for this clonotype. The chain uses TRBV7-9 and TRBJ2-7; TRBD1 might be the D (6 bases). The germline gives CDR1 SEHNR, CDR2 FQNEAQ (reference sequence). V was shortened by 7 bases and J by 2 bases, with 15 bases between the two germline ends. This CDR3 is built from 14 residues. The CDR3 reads CASTEQTGPYEQYF. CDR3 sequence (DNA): TGTGCCAGCACGGAACAGACAGGACCCTACGAGCAGTACTTC.

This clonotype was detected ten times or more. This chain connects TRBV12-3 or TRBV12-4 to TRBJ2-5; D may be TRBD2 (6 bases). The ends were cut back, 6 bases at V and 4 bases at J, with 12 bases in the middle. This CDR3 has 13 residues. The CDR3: CASSRSSAETQYF. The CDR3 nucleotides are TGTGCCAGCAGCAGATCTAGCGCAGAGACCCAGTACTTC.

The CDR3 is CSTISGGIYEQYF. CDR3 nucleotides: TGCAGTACTATTAGCGGGGGCATCTACGAGCAGTACTTC. The chain carries TRBV20-1 and TRBJ2-7, with TRBD2 matching over 9 bases. The trim removed 8 bases at V and 3 bases at J, leaving 8 bases unmatched. Per germline, CDR1 DFQATT and CDR2 SNEGSKA (reference sequence). This CDR3 is built from 13 residues.

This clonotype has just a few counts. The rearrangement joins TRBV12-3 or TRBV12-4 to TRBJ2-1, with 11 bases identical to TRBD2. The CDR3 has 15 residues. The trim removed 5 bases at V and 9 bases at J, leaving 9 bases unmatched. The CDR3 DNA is TGTGCCAGCAGTCGCGTCCTAGCGGGGGGCAGTGAGCAGTTCTTC. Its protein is CASSRVLAGGSEQFF.

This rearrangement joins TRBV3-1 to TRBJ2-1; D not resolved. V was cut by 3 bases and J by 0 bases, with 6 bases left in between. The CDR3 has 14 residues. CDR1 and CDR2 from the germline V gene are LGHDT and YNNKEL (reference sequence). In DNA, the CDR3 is TGTGCCAGCAGCCAGTCAAGCTCCTACAATGAGCAGTTCTTC. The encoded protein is CASSQSSSYNEQFF.

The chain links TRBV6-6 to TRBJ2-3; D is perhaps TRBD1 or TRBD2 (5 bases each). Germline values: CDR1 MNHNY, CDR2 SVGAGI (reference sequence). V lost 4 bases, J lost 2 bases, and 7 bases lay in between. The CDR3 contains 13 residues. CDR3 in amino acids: CASSSGTTDTQYF. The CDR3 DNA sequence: TGTGCCAGCAGTTCGGGGACCACAGATACGCAGTATTTT.

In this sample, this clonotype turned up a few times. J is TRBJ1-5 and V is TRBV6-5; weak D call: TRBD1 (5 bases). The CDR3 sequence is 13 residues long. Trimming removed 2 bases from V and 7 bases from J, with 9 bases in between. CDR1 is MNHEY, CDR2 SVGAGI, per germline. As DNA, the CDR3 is TGTGCCAGCAGTTACGGGGCATGGCAGCCCCAGCATTTT. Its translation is CASSYGAWQPQHF.

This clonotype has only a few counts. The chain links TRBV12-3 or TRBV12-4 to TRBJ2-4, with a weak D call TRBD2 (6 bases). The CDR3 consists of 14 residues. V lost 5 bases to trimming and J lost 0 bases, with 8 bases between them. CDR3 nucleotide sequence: TGTGCCAGCAGTCCGGGGGTAGCCAAAAACATTCAGTACTTC. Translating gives CASSPGVAKNIQYF.

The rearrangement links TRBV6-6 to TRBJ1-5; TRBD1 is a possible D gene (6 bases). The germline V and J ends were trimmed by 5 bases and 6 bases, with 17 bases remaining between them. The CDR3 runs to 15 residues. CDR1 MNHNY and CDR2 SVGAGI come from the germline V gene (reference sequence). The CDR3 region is CASSVPMGGGQPQHF. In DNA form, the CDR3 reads TGTGCCAGCAGTGTCCCGATGGGGGGCGGTCAGCCCCAGCATTTT.

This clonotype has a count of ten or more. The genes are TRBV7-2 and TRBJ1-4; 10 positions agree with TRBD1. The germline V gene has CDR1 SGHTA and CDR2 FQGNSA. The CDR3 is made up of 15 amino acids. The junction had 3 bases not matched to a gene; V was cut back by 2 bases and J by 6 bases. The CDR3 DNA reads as TGTGCCAGCAGCTTACTGGGACAGGGGCATGAAAAACTGTTTTTT. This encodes CASSLLGQGHEKLFF.